These 18 T cell receptor beta chains share one sample of origin, sequenced in a study of cytomegalovirus exposure and HLA in healthy donors. The method was immunoSEQ multiplex PCR; TCRdb's version includes in-frame clones alone and lacks a portion of them. The sample holds some 110,000 clones; around 88% are singletons and the top ten take approximately 1.8%. The sample comprised PBMCs. Receptors were obtained from a man aged 18 to 30 in good health and CMV-seronegative.

The genes are TRBV7-2 and TRBJ2-5; 7 positions agree with TRBD2. Germline-derived CDR1 and CDR2 are SGHTA and FQGNSA. Losses at the gene ends were 4 bases for V and 5 bases for J; bases not matched to a gene: 13. This CDR3 is 16 amino acids long. As DNA, the CDR3 is TGTGCCAGCAGCTCTTTGGGTGGCGGGAGTGGGGAGACCCAGTACTTC. Translating it yields CASSSLGGGSGETQYF.

The chain combines TRBV19 with TRBJ2-2, with 9 bases that match TRBD1. CDR3 length: 14 amino acids. The J segment lost 7 bases and the V segment lost 6 bases, leaving 6 bases of the junction unmatched. Looked up from germline, CDR1 is LNHDA and CDR2 is SQIVND (reference sequence). The CDR3 DNA reads TGTGCCAGTAGAGGACAGGGGCGCGGCGGGGAGCTGTTTTTT. Encoded protein: CASRGQGRGGELFF.

The rearrangement joins TRBV4-2 to TRBJ2-7; D is ambiguous. Trimming removed 1 base at V and 0 bases at J, with 13 bases between. Germline loops: CDR1 LGHNA, CDR2 YNFKEQ. The CDR3 length is 16 residues. Here the CDR3 reads CASSQVVAILSYEQYF. The CDR3 region has the DNA TGTGCCAGCAGCCAAGTCGTAGCTATTCTCTCCTACGAGCAGTACTTC.

This clone appeared a single time. CDR3: CASSYGLAASYEQYF. In DNA, the CDR3 is TGTGCCAGCAGCTACGGACTAGCGGCGTCCTACGAGCAGTACTTC. J is TRBJ2-7 and V is TRBV5-6; 10 bases map to TRBD2. V shed 3 bases, J shed 1 base, and the junction held 4 bases outside the gene matches. The CDR3 covers 15 residues. Germline V CDR1 and CDR2: SGHDT, YYEEEE. Based on the CDR3 plus reference TRBV5-6 and TRBJ2-7, the full variable domain is DAGVTQSPTHLIKTRGQQVTLRCSPKSGHDTVSWYQQALGQGPQFIFQYYEEEERQRGNFPDRFSGHQFPNYSSELNVNALLLGDSALYLCASSYGLAASYEQYFGPGTRLTVT.

This chain uses TRBV9 with TRBJ2-7; TRBD2 is a possible D gene (6 bases). Germline values: CDR1 SGDLS, CDR2 YYNGEE. The V and J ends lost 4 bases and 0 bases respectively, with 14 bases between them. CDR3 size: 15 residues. The CDR3 DNA follows: TGTGCCAGCAGCAAGGAGGGACGGAGCTCCTACGAGCAGTACTTC. Its protein product is CASSKEGRSSYEQYF.

J is TRBJ2-1 and V is TRBV27, with 14 bases identical to TRBD2. The length of the CDR3 is 15 residues. Germline trimming cut 4 bases from V and 10 bases from J; bases unmatched to any gene: 6. CDR1 and CDR2 from the germline V gene are MNHEY and SMNVEV (reference sequence). The CDR3 bases are TGTGCCAGCAGTTCCGGACTAGCGGGGGGTCACGAGCAGTTCTTC. This codes for CASSSGLAGGHEQFF.

This rearrangement joins TRBV28 to TRBJ2-7; 15 bases match TRBD2. Trimming took 3 bases from V and 2 from J; bases not matched to a gene: 11. The germline gives CDR1 MDHEN, CDR2 SYDVKM. The CDR3 contains 19 residues. This CDR3 is CASSFLGLAGGPGTYEQYF. In DNA form, the CDR3 reads TGTGCCAGCAGTTTTCTCGGACTAGCGGGAGGGCCCGGGACCTACGAGCAGTACTTC.

The chain employs TRBV11-3 and TRBJ2-3; 7 bases are shared with TRBD1. Germline V gives CDR1 SGHNT, CDR2 YENEEA. CDR3 length equals 16 residues. V trimming: 4 bases; J trimming: 1 base; junction bases outside the gene matches: 8. CDR3 amino acids: CASSSYRGIGTDTQYF. CDR3 DNA sequence: TGTGCCAGCAGCTCGTACAGGGGTATAGGCACAGATACGCAGTATTTT. Looking up the rest from reference TRBV11-3 and TRBJ2-3 gives the full variable domain: EAGVVQSPRYKIIEKKQPVAFWCNPISGHNTLYWYLQNLGQGPELLIRYENEEAVDDSQLPKDRFSAERLKGVDSTLKIQPAELGDSAVYLCASSSYRGIGTDTQYFGPGTRLTVL.

The CDR3 nucleotides read TGTGCCAGCAGTTACAATCTGGACAGTCCACAAAAACTGTTTTTT. Residues: CASSYNLDSPQKLFF. This chain uses TRBV6-6 with TRBJ1-4; D might be TRBD1 (6 bases). Germline values: CDR1 MNHNY, CDR2 SVGAGI (reference sequence). Trimming removed 2 bases from V and 9 bases from J, with 16 bases in between. The CDR3 is 15 amino acids.

The rearrangement uses TRBV6-5 and TRBJ1-5, with a possible D match to TRBD1 (5 bases). The CDR3 has 15 residues. Per the germline V gene, CDR1 is MNHEY and CDR2 is SVGAGI. V was cut by 2 bases and J by 2 bases, with 10 bases left in between. In DNA form, the CDR3 reads TGTGCCAGCAGTTACCGCAGGGATGGCAATCAGCCCCAGCATTTT. Amino acid sequence: CASSYRRDGNQPQHF.

V gene TRBV25-1 combines with J gene TRBJ2-2; D not resolved. The CDR3 has 16 residues. Germline V gene data show CDR1 as MGHDK and CDR2 as SYGVNS. V dropped 3 bases and J dropped 0 bases, with 11 bases sitting between them. The CDR3: CASSDPGRTNTGELFF. The CDR3 DNA is TGTGCCAGCAGTGACCCAGGCCGGACGAACACCGGGGAGCTGTTTTTT.

This clone was recorded at least ten times. The rearrangement links TRBV11-3 to TRBJ2-7, with a tentative D call TRBD2 (5 bases). The V gene lost 5 bases and the J gene lost 6 bases, with 8 bases spanning the gap. Looked up from germline, CDR1 is SGHNT and CDR2 is YENEEA. The CDR3 is made up of 11 amino acids. The CDR3 loop reads CASSVTSEQYF. The DNA of the CDR3 is TGTGCCAGCAGCGTCACTAGCGAGCAGTACTTC.

This chain links TRBV28 with TRBJ2-2; possibly TRBD1 for D (6 bases). Between the trimmed V and J ends, which lost 4 bases and 4 bases, there was a span of 13 bases. The V gene's germline CDR1 is MDHEN and CDR2 SYDVKM. The CDR3 spans 15 residues. The chain's CDR3 is CASSSRTGSTGELFF. CDR3 DNA: TGTGCCAGCAGTTCCAGAACAGGGAGCACCGGGGAGCTGTTTTTT. The full variable domain, rest sourced from reference TRBV28 and TRBJ2-2, is DVKVTQSSRYLVKRTGEKVFLECVQDMDHENMFWYRQDPGLGLRLIYFSYDVKMKEKGDIPEGYSVSREKKERFSLILESASTNQTSMYLCASSSRTGSTGELFFGEGSRLTVL.

The chain combines TRBV28 with TRBJ2-3; 15 bases are a match to TRBD2. There are 18 residues in the CDR3. The germline V gene has CDR1 MDHEN and CDR2 SYDVKM. V dropped 1 base and J dropped 6; count of bases not matched to a gene: 8. The CDR3 region is CASSLSISGTSGRDTQYF. Here the CDR3 DNA reads TGTGCCAGCAGTTTATCAATATCCGGGACTAGCGGGAGGGATACGCAGTATTTT. The whole variable domain, remainder taken from reference TRBV28 and TRBJ2-3, is DVKVTQSSRYLVKRTGEKVFLECVQDMDHENMFWYRQDPGLGLRLIYFSYDVKMKEKGDIPEGYSVSREKKERFSLILESASTNQTSMYLCASSLSISGTSGRDTQYFGPGTRLTVL.

On this clone: A junction boundary mismatches the germline segment, possibly from a read error. This rearrangement joins TRBV2 to TRBJ1-1; maybe TRBD1 (6 bases). The germline CDR1 and CDR2 sequences are SNHLY and FYNNEI. The CDR3 consists of 13 residues. The chain's CDR3 is CASSEFGTPGTVF. In DNA form, the CDR3 reads TGTGCCAGCAGTGAATTTGGGACACCTGGAACGGTCTTT.

This chain connects TRBV29-1 to TRBJ2-7; a weak D match, TRBD1 (6 bases). The CDR3 covers 17 residues. Looked up from germline, CDR1 is SQVTM and CDR2 is ANQGSEA. The V end was cut by 1 base, the J end by 4 bases, with 23 bases between. The CDR3 DNA reads TGCAGCGTTGAAGCTTGGGATCGGACAGTTGGGGGTTACGAGCAGTACTTC. Protein sequence: CSVEAWDRTVGGYEQYF.

The chain links TRBV7-6 to TRBJ2-7; D call uncertain. Germline lookup yields CDR1 SGHVS and CDR2 FNYEAQ. The CDR3 is made up of 12 amino acids. V shed 5 bases and J shed 7 bases, with 12 bases lying between them. DNA for the CDR3: TGTGCCAGCAGCCCGATGACGGGTGAGCAGTACTTC. This translates into CASSPMTGEQYF.

The chain couples TRBV11-3 to TRBJ2-1; 11 nucleotides agree with TRBD2. CDR3 length: 14 amino acids. Trimming cost V 6 bases and J 7 bases; bases outside gene matches: 5. Germline loops: CDR1 SGHNT, CDR2 YENEEA. CDR3 sequence (DNA): TGTGCCAGCAGTGGGACTAGCGGACAAAATGAGCAGTTCTTC. This sequence encodes CASSGTSGQNEQFF.